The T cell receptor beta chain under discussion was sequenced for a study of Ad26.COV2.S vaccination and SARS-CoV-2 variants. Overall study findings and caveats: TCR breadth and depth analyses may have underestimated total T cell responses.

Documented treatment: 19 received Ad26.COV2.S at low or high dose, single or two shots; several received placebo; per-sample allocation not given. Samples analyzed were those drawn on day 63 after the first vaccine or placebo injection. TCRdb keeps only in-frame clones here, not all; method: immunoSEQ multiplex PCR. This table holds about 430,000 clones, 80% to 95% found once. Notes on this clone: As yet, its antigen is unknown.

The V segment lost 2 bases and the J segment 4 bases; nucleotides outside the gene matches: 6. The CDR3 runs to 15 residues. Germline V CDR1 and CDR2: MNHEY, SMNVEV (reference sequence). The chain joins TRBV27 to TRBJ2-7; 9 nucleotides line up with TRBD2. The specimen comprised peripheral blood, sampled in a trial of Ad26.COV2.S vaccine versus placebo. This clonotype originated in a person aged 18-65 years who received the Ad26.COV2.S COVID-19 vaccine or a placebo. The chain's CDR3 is CASSLTGGRAYEQYF. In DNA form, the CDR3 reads TGTGCCAGCAGTTTAACCGGCGGGAGGGCGTACGAGCAGTACTTC.